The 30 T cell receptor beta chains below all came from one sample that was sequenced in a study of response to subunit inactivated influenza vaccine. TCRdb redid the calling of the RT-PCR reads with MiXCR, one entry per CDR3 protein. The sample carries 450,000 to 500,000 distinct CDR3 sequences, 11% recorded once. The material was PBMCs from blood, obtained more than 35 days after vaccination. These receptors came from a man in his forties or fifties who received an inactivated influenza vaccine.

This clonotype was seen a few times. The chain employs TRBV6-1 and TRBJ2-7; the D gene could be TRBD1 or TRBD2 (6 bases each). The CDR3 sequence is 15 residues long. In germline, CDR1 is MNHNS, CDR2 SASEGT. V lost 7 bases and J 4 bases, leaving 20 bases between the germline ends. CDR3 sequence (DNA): TGTGCCAGCAAAGGGGTCGGGGGCCAAGATTACGAGCAGTACTTC. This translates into CASKGVGGQDYEQYF.

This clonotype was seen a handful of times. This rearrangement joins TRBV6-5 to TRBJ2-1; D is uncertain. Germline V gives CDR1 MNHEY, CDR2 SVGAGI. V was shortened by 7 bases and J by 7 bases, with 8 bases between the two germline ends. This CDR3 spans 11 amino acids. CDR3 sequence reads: CASTARNEQFF. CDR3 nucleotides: TGTGCCAGCACCGCTAGAAATGAGCAGTTCTTC.

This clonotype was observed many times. CDR3: CASSTDSYEQYF. In DNA, the CDR3 is TGTGCCAGCAGCACGGACAGCTACGAGCAGTACTTC. The chain combines TRBV5-5 with TRBJ2-7; D might be TRBD1 (6 bases). In germline, CDR1 is SGHKS, CDR2 YYEKEE (reference sequence). The CDR3 loop spans 12 amino acids. Trimming left V 4 bases short and J 3 bases short, with 8 bases between.

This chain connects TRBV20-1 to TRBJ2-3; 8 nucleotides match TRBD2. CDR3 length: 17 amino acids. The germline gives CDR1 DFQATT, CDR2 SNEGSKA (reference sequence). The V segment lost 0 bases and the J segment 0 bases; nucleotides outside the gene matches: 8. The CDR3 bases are TGCAGTGCTAGAGATGTGCGGCGGGGGGCTAGCACAGATACGCAGTATTTT. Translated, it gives CSARDVRRGASTDTQYF.

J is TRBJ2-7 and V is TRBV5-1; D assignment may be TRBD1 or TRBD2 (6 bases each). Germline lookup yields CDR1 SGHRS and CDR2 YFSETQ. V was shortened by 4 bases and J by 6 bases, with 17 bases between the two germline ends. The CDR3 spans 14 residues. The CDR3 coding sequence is TGCGCCAGCAGCCTGCCGGGGGCCGCGGGCGAGCAGTACTTC. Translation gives CASSLPGAAGEQYF.

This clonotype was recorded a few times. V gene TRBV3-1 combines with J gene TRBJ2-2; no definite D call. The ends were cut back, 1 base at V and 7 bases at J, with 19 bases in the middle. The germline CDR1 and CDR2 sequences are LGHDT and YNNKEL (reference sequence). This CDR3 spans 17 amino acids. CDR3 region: CASSQAFSELLVGELFF. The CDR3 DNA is TGTGCCAGCAGCCAAGCTTTCTCGGAGCTGTTGGTCGGGGAGCTGTTTTTT.

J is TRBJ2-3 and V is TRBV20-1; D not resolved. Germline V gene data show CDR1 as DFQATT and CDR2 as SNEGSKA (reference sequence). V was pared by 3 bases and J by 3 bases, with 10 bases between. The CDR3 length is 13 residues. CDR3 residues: CSARPPETDTQYF. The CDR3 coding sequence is TGCAGTGCTAGGCCTCCTGAGACAGATACGCAGTATTTT.

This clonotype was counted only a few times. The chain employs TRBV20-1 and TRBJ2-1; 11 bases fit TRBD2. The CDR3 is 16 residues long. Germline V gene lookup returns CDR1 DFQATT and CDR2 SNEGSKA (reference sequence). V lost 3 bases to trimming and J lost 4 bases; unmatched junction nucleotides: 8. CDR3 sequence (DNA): TGCAGTGCTAGGGCTCTGGGACTAGCGGAGTACAATGAGCAGTTCTTC. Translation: CSARALGLAEYNEQFF.

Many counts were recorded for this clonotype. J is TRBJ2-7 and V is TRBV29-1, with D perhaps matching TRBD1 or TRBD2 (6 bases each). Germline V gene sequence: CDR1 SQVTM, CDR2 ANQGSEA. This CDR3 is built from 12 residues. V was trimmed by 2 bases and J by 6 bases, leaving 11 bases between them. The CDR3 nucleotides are TGCAGCGTTGAACGGGGGCCGTCCGAGCAGTACTTC. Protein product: CSVERGPSEQYF.

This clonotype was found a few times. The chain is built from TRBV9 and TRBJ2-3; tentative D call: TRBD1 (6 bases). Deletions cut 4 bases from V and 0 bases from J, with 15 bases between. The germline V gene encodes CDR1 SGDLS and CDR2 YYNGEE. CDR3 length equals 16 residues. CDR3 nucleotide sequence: TGTGCCAGCAGCACCTGGACAGCGACAAGCACAGATACGCAGTATTTT. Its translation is CASSTWTATSTDTQYF.

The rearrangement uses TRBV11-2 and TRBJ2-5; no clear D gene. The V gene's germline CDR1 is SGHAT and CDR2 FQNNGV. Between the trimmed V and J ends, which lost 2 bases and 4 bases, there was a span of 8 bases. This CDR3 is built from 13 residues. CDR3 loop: CASSLRHGETQYF. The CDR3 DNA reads TGTGCCAGCAGCTTACGGCACGGAGAGACCCAGTACTTC.

The CDR3 sequence: CSAVRGNTEAFF. The CDR3, as DNA: TGCAGTGCCGTCCGGGGGAACACTGAAGCTTTCTTT. This sequence joins TRBV20-1 and TRBJ1-1; D ambiguous. The length of the CDR3 is 12 residues. V lost 6 bases to trimming and J lost 1 base, with 9 bases between them. CDR1 and CDR2 from the germline V gene are DFQATT and SNEGSKA (reference sequence).

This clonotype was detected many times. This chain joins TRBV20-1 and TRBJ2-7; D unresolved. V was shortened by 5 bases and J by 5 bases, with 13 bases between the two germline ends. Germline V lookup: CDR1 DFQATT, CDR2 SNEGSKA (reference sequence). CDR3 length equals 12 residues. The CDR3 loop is CSARRQSHEQYF. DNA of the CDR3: TGCAGTGCTCGCCGACAATCCCACGAGCAGTACTTC.

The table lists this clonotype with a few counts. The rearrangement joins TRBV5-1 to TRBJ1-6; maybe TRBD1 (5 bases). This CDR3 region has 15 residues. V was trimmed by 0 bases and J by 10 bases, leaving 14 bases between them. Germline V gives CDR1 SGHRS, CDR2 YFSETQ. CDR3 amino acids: CASSLEQGSRSPLHF. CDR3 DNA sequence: TGCGCCAGCAGCTTGGAGCAGGGCTCCAGATCACCCCTCCACTTT.

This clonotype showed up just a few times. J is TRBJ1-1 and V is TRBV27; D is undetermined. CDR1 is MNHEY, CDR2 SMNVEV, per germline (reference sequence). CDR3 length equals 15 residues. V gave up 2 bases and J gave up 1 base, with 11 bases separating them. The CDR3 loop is CASSLNGPTNTEAFF. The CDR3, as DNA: TGTGCCAGCAGTTTAAACGGCCCGACGAACACTGAAGCTTTCTTT.

The CDR3 DNA reads as TGTGCCAGCAGTAGTGCGGACAGAGGCCACACCGGGGAGCTGTTTTTT. Translating it yields CASSSADRGHTGELFF. The chain couples TRBV28 to TRBJ2-2, with a weak D call TRBD1 (6 bases). Germline assignment: CDR1 MDHEN and CDR2 SYDVKM. The CDR3 runs 16 residues. V lost 5 bases, J lost 3 bases, and 16 bases lay in between.

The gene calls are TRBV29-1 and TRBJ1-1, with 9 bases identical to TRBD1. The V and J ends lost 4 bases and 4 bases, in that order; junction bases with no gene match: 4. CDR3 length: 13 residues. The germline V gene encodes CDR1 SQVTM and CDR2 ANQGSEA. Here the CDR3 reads CSVGTGVSTEAFF. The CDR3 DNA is TGCAGCGTTGGGACAGGGGTATCCACTGAAGCTTTCTTT. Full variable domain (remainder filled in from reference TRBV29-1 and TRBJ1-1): SAVISQKPSRDICQRGTSLTIQCQVDSQVTMMFWYRQQPGQSLTLIATANQGSEATYESGFVIDKFPISRPNLTFSTLTVSNMSPEDSSIYLCSVGTGVSTEAFFGQGTRLTVV.

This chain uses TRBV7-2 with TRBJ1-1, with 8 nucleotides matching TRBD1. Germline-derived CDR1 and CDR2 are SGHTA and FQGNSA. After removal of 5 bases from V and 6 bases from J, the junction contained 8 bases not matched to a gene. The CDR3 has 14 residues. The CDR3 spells CASSVDRVYAEAFF. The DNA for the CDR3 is TGTGCCAGCAGCGTGGACAGGGTATACGCTGAAGCTTTCTTT.

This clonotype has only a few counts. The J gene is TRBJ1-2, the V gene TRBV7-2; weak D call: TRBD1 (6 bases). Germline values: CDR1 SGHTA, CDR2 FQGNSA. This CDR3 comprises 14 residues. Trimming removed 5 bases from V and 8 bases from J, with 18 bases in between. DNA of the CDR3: TGTGCCAGCAGCCGGACAAGGGGGGGTGAGGGCTACACCTTC. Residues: CASSRTRGGEGYTF.

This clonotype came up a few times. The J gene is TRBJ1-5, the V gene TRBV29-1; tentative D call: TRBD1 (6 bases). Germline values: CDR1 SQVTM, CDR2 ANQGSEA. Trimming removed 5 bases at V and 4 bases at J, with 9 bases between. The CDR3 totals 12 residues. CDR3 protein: CSVRTANQPQHF. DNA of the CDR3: TGCAGCGTTAGGACAGCTAATCAGCCCCAGCATTTT.

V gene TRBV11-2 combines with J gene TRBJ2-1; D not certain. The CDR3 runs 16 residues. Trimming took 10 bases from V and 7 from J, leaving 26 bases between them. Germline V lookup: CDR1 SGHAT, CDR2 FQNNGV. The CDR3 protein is CATQLGRLASFNEQFF. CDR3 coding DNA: TGTGCCACCCAACTGGGCAGGTTGGCCTCCTTTAATGAGCAGTTCTTC.

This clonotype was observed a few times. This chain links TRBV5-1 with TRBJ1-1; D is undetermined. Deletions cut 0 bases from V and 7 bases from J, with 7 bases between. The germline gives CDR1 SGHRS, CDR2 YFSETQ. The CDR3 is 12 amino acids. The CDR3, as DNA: TGCGCCAGCAGCTTGGGGGAATTTGAAGCTTTCTTT. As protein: CASSLGEFEAFF.

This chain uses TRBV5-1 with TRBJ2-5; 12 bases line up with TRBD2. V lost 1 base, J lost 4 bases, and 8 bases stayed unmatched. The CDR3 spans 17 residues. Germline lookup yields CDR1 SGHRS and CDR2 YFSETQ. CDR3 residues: CASSLTFVTSGGETQYF. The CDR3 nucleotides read TGCGCCAGCAGCTTGACCTTCGTGACTAGCGGGGGAGAGACCCAGTACTTC.

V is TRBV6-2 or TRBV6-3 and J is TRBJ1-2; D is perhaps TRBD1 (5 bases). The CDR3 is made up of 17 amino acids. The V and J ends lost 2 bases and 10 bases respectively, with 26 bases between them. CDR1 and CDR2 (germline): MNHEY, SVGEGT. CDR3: CASSYPSRNRLYTVYTF. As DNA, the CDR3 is TGTGCCAGCAGTTACCCCTCCCGTAACAGGCTGTATACGGTCTACACCTTC.

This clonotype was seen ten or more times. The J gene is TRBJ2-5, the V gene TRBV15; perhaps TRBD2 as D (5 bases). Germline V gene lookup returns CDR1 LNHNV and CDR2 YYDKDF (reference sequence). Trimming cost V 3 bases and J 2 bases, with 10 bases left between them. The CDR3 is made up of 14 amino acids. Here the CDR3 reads CATSSTGDQETQYF. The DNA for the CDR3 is TGTGCCACCAGCAGTACCGGGGATCAAGAGACCCAGTACTTC. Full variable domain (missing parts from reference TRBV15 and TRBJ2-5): DAMVIQNPRYQVTQFGKPVTLSCSQTLNHNVMYWYQQKSSQAPKLLFHYYDKDFNNEADTPDNFQSRRPNTSFCFLDIRSPGLGDTAMYLCATSSTGDQETQYFGPGTRLLVL.

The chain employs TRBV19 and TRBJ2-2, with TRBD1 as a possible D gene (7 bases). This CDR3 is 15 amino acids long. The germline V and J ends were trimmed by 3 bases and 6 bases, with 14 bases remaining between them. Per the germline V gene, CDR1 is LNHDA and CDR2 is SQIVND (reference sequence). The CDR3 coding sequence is TGTGCCAGTAGTATGAACAGGGGAGGTGCCGGGGAGCTGTTTTTT. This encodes CASSMNRGGAGELFF.

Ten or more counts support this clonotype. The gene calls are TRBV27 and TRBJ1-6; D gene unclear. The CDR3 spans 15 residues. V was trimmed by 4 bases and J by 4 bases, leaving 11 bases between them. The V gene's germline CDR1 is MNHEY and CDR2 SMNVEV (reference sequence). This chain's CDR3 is CASSSGMTYNSPLHF. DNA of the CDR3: TGTGCCAGCAGTTCGGGCATGACTTATAATTCACCCCTCCACTTT.

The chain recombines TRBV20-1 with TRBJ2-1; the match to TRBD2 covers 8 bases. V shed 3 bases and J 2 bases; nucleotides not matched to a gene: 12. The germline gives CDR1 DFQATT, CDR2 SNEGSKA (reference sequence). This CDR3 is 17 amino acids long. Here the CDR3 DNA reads TGCAGTGCTAGGTCTGGCGGGGGGTTGAGGACCTACAATGAGCAGTTCTTC. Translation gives CSARSGGGLRTYNEQFF.

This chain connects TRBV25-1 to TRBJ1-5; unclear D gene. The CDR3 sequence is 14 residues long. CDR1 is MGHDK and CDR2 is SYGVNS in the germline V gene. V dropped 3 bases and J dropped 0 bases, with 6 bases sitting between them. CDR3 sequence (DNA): TGTGCCAGCAGTGAGTACAGTAGCAATCAGCCCCAGCATTTT. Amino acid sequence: CASSEYSSNQPQHF.

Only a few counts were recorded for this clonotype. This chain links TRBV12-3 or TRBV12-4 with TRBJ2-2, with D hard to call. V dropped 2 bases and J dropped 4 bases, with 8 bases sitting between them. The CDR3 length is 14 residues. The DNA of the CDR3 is TGTGCCAGCAGTTTAAAGCAGACCACCGGGGAGCTGTTTTTT. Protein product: CASSLKQTTGELFF.